A selection of T cell receptor beta chains follows, all from one sample in a study of T cell responses to AZD1222 COVID-19 vaccine. Produced via immunoSEQ multiplex PCR; TCRdb's table is partial and in-frame only. Among 65,000 to 95,000 clones, 85% were seen once, and the ten largest hold about 12%. The sample was peripheral blood, taken on day 0 of AZD1222 vaccination. The receptors come from an adult in good health. Both conserved end residues are part of each CDR3. Fields, in order: V gene, clone size, D gene, J gene, CDR3 protein, CDR3 DNA. A D gene is named only where the DNA matches it firmly. A row's size may be missing; if present it is once, few, many or a size class.

>TRBV7-9|.|.|TRBJ1-2
CASSLVRGTGTLYGYTF
TGTGCCAGCAGCTTAGTTCGCGGAACCGGGACACTCTATGGCTACACCTTC
>TRBV2|.|.|TRBJ1-5
CASSESSGARQPQHF
TGTGCCAGCAGTGAATCTTCGGGGGCTCGGCAGCCCCAGCATTTT
>TRBV19|.|TRBD1|TRBJ1-6
CASSTSGQDSPLHF
TGTGCCAGTAGTACCTCAGGACAGGATTCACCCCTCCACTTT
>TRBV4-3|.|.|TRBJ2-3
CASSIYRDFAQYF
TGCGCCAGCAGCATCTACCGGGACTTTGCGCAGTATTTT
>TRBV21-1|once|.|TRBJ1-2
CAIGTGDGYTF
TGTGCCATTGGGACAGGGGATGGCTACACCTTC
>TRBV6-5|.|TRBD1|TRBJ1-4
CASSYRDRGNEKLFF
TGTGCCAGCAGTTACCGGGACAGGGGCAATGAAAAACTGTTTTTT
>TRBV5-1|.|TRBD2|TRBJ2-1
CASSSDFSGGNEQFF
TGCGCCAGCAGCTCCGATTTTAGCGGGGGGAATGAGCAGTTCTTC
>TRBV7-3|.|TRBD1|TRBJ1-2
CASSPGTGGSGYTF
TGTGCCAGCAGCCCCGGGACAGGGGGCTCAGGCTACACCTTC
>TRBV7-2|.|TRBD2|TRBJ2-7
CASSLSMASGGYEQYF
TGTGCCAGCAGCTTATCTATGGCTAGCGGGGGGTACGAGCAGTACTTC
>TRBV9|.|.|TRBJ2-5
CASSGIQETQYF
TGTGCCAGCAGTGGTATTCAAGAGACCCAGTACTTC
>TRBV10-3|.|TRBD1|TRBJ1-2
CAISKTGQVDYGYTF
TGTGCCATCAGTAAGACGGGACAGGTCGACTATGGCTACACCTTC
>TRBV4-3|.|.|TRBJ1-3
CASSQGWGDLSTGNTIYF
TGCGCCAGCAGCCAAGGATGGGGGGATCTTTCCACTGGAAACACCATATATTTT
>TRBV29-1|.|.|TRBJ1-3
CSVEEATSSGNTIYF
TGCAGCGTTGAAGAAGCTACGAGCTCTGGAAACACCATATATTTT
>TRBV11-2|.|.|TRBJ1-6
CASSRSSSPLHF
TGTGCCAGCAGCCGAAGTAGTTCACCCCTCCACTTT
>TRBV3-1/TRBV3-2|.|TRBD1|TRBJ1-5
CASSQASGGQPQHF
TGTGCCAGCAGCCAAGCTTCAGGGGGTCAGCCCCAGCATTTT
>TRBV7-9|.|.|TRBJ2-7
CASRPTFLGAHRDPLEQYF
TGTGCCAGCAGACCCACTTTCTTAGGCGCGCACAGGGACCCTCTAGAGCAGTACTTC
>TRBV7-8|.|TRBD1|TRBJ1-2
CASSLGTGGVYFGYTF
TGTGCCAGCAGCCTGGGGACAGGGGGTGTTTATTTCGGCTACACCTTC
>TRBV19|.|.|TRBJ1-5
CASRRSYNQPQHF
TGTGCCAGTCGGCGAAGTTACAATCAGCCCCAGCATTTT
>TRBV3-1/TRBV3-2|few|.|TRBJ2-6
CASSPIARQAQANVLTF
TGTGCCAGCAGCCCGATAGCCCGACAGGCCCAGGCCAACGTCCTGACTTTC
>TRBV19|once|.|TRBJ2-1
CASSIGIQPREQFF
TGTGCCAGTAGTATCGGAATCCAACCCCGTGAGCAGTTCTTC
>TRBV27|.|TRBD1|TRBJ1-5
CASSHGQGGNQPQHF
TGTGCCAGCAGCCATGGACAGGGTGGCAATCAGCCCCAGCATTTT
>TRBV18|.|TRBD1|TRBJ1-1
CASSLDRKNRVGAFF
TGTGCCAGCTCCTTGGACAGGAAGAATCGGGTTGGAGCTTTCTTT
>TRBV19|once|TRBD2|TRBJ2-2
CASSRSGGTNTGELFF
TGTGCCAGTAGCCGTAGCGGGGGGACGAACACCGGGGAGCTGTTTTTT
>TRBV7-2|.|.|TRBJ2-1
CASSLYGDLTLF
TGTGCCAGCAGCTTATACGGGGACCTCACCCTCTTC
>TRBV25-1|few|.|TRBJ2-5
CASSDPRGVETQYF
TGTGCCAGCAGTGACCCAAGGGGGGTGGAGACCCAGTACTTC
>TRBV19|.|.|TRBJ1-2
CASSIRYYGYTF
TGTGCCAGTAGTATACGGTACTATGGCTACACCTTC
>TRBV12-5|many|TRBD1|TRBJ1-1
CASGLVLQGARFKAEAFF
TGTGCTAGTGGTTTGGTATTACAGGGGGCGCGGTTTAAAGCTGAAGCTTTCTTT
>TRBV6-5|.|.|TRBJ1-5
CASRDYSNQPQHF
TGTGCCAGCAGAGATTATAGCAATCAGCCCCAGCATTTT
>TRBV4-3|.|.|TRBJ2-7
CASSQESPGAGIGYEQYF
TGCGCCAGCAGCCAAGAGTCCCCCGGTGCAGGGATCGGCTACGAGCAGTACTTC
>TRBV21-1|.|.|TRBJ1-4
CASSIEGTGGNRTNEKLFF
TGTGCCAGCAGCATAGAGGGGACAGGGGGGAATCGGACTAATGAAAAACTGTTTTTT
>TRBV19|.|.|TRBJ2-4
CASSIAGLKNIQYF
TGTGCCAGTAGTATAGCTGGGCTCAAAAACATTCAGTACTTC
>TRBV9|once|TRBD2|TRBJ2-2
CASSVAGGSSTGELFF
TGTGCCAGCAGCGTAGCCGGGGGGTCCTCCACCGGGGAGCTGTTTTTT
>TRBV7-2|.|TRBD2|TRBJ2-3
CASSLMASGVPRTDTQYF
TGTGCCAGCAGCTTAATGGCTAGCGGGGTCCCTAGGACAGATACGCAGTATTTT
>TRBV30|few|.|TRBJ1-4
CAWSGGGFDEKLFF
TGTGCCTGGAGCGGGGGGGGATTCGATGAAAAACTGTTTTTT
>TRBV4-3|.|.|TRBJ1-4
CASSQDFTKTYRLFF
TGCGCCAGCAGCCAAGACTTCACAAAGACTTATAGACTGTTTTTT
>TRBV19|.|.|TRBJ1-3
CASTQGSSGNTIYF
TGTGCCAGTACCCAGGGGTCCTCTGGAAACACCATATATTTT
>TRBV7-4|once|.|TRBJ1-1
CARRAAVNTEAFF
TGTGCCCGCCGAGCGGCGGTGAACACTGAAGCTTTCTTT
>TRBV2|few|.|TRBJ1-2
CASRDRAYGYTF
TGTGCCAGCAGGGACCGCGCCTATGGCTACACCTTC
>TRBV11-2|.|.|TRBJ1-6
CASSLIVGGADSPLHF
TGTGCCAGCAGCTTAATTGTCGGGGGTGCGGATTCACCCCTCCACTTT
>TRBV7-9|few|TRBD1|TRBJ2-6
CASSTPDRVRSGANVLTF
TGTGCCAGCAGCACCCCGGACAGGGTCCGCTCTGGGGCCAACGTCCTGACTTTC
>TRBV5-8|.|TRBD2|TRBJ2-5
CASSLGGTSGGVKETQYF
TGTGCCAGCAGCTTAGGGGGCACTAGCGGGGGAGTCAAAGAGACCCAGTACTTC
>TRBV7-2|.|.|TRBJ1-5
CASSLGGGYSNQPQHF
TGTGCCAGCAGCCTAGGGGGGGGGTATAGCAATCAGCCCCAGCATTTT
>TRBV5-1|.|.|TRBJ2-2
CASSTQGNTGELFF
TGCGCCAGCAGCACACAGGGAAACACCGGGGAGCTGTTTTTT
>TRBV6-5|few|.|TRBJ1-2
CASSYIQGYGGYTF
TGTGCCAGCAGTTACATACAGGGTTATGGTGGCTACACCTTC
>TRBV28|once|TRBD2|TRBJ2-3
CASSSSGGAPDTQYF
TGTGCCAGCAGTAGTAGCGGGGGGGCCCCAGATACGCAGTATTTT
>TRBV9|few|.|TRBJ1-2
CASSVEGSYGYTF
TGTGCCAGCAGCGTAGAAGGTTCCTATGGCTACACCTTC
>TRBV11-1|.|.|TRBJ1-4
CASSLGVRGGKLFF
TGTGCCAGCAGCTTGGGCGTCCGGGGAGGAAAACTGTTTTTT
>TRBV30|once|.|TRBJ1-1
CAWSSGGNTEAFF
TGTGCCTGGAGTTCGGGAGGGAACACTGAAGCTTTCTTT
>TRBV11-1|.|.|TRBJ1-6
CASRTGQYEGSPLHF
TGTGCCAGCAGAACCGGACAGTATGAAGGTTCACCCCTCCACTTT
>TRBV18|few|TRBD1|TRBJ1-6
CASSSTGGSNSPLHF
TGTGCCAGCTCATCGACAGGGGGCTCAAATTCACCCCTCCACTTT